One and the same sample provided the 10 T cell receptor beta chains below, sequenced in a study of cytotoxic CD8 clonotypes in ibrutinib-treated CLL. Using immunoSEQ multiplex PCR, the repertoire was profiled, and TCRdb retains in-frame clones only, with some absent. Of fewer than 100,000 clones detected, roughly 84% appear once; the ten largest clones hold 5.4%. The sequences come from PBMCs, collected before ibrutinib treatment. These TCRs come from a human donor with chronic lymphocytic leukemia.

This clone was detected once. The chain employs TRBV4-1 and TRBJ2-7, with D possibly matching TRBD1 (6 bases). The germline V gene has CDR1 MGHRA and CDR2 YSYEKL. The CDR3 loop spans 14 amino acids. Trimming left V 7 bases short and J 2 bases short, with 15 bases between. The CDR3 DNA follows: TGCGCCAGCACACGGGACATCCTAGCCTACGAGCAGTACTTC. Amino acids: CASTRDILAYEQYF.

This CDR3 reads CASSLVIGGRAGEQYF. CDR3 coding DNA: TGTGCCAGCAGCTTAGTAATCGGCGGGAGGGCCGGCGAGCAGTACTTC. The J gene is TRBJ2-7, the V gene TRBV7-2; 9 bases fit TRBD2. V shed 1 base and J 6 bases; nucleotides not matched to a gene: 10. The CDR3 has 16 residues. Germline CDR1 SGHTA, CDR2 FQGNSA.

The table lists this clone with a count of one. The V gene is TRBV5-6, the J gene TRBJ2-5, with a tentative D call TRBD2 (5 bases). V lost 1 base and J lost 2, with 15 bases in between. The CDR3 runs 16 residues. Germline CDR1 SGHDT, CDR2 YYEEEE. Written as DNA, the CDR3 is TGTGCCAGCAGCTTGCGATCGGGGTGGGGACAAGAGACCCAGTACTTC. Residues: CASSLRSGWGQETQYF.

The rearrangement joins TRBV14 to TRBJ2-7; tentatively, D is TRBD1 or TRBD2 (5 bases each). Germline loops: CDR1 SGHDN, CDR2 FVKESK. This CDR3 contains 11 residues. V lost 2 bases, J lost 13 bases, and 12 bases lay in between. The DNA for the CDR3 is TGTGCCAGCAGCCAACGGGACCGCCTTTACTTC. Its translation is CASSQRDRLYF.

The V gene is TRBV27, the J gene TRBJ1-2, with 8 bases that match TRBD1. The germline gives CDR1 MNHEY, CDR2 SMNVEV (reference sequence). After removal of 3 bases from V and 4 bases from J, the junction contained 10 bases not matched to a gene. The CDR3 consists of 16 residues. CDR3 region: CASSFLSRQGLYGYTF. In nucleotides, the CDR3 is TGTGCCAGCAGTTTTCTGTCCCGACAGGGGCTCTATGGCTACACCTTC.

V is TRBV14 and J is TRBJ2-1; D gene ambiguous. The germline V gene has CDR1 SGHDN and CDR2 FVKESK. Trimming took 4 bases from V and 12 from J, leaving 16 bases between them. The CDR3 length is 13 residues. CDR3 bases: TGTGCCAGCAGCCGCTCCCTGGGTGGGCGGCAGTTCTTC. Translating gives CASSRSLGGRQFF. The full variable domain, with the rest looked up from reference TRBV14 and TRBJ2-1, is EAGVTQFPSHSVIEKGQTVTLRCDPISGHDNLYWYRRVMGKEIKFLLHFVKESKQDESGMPNNRFLAERTGGTYSTLKVQPAELEDSGVYFCASSRSLGGRQFFGPGTRLTVL.

The rearrangement uses TRBV5-6 and TRBJ2-3; TRBD1 aligns across 7 bases. Trimming at V came to 4 bases and at J to 13 bases, leaving 9 bases not matched to a gene. CDR3 length: 12 amino acids. The V gene's germline CDR1 is SGHDT and CDR2 YYEEEE. The CDR3 loop reads CASSPRTGYEYF. The CDR3 DNA sequence: TGTGCCAGCAGCCCTCGGACAGGCTATGAGTATTTT. Full variable domain (outside the CDR3, taken from reference TRBV5-6 and TRBJ2-3): DAGVTQSPTHLIKTRGQQVTLRCSPKSGHDTVSWYQQALGQGPQFIFQYYEEEERQRGNFPDRFSGHQFPNYSSELNVNALLLGDSALYLCASSPRTGYEYFGPGTRLTVL.

CDR3 region: CASSSAAGNTDTQYF. The CDR3 DNA reads TGCGCCAGCAGCTCGGCAGCGGGAAACACAGATACGCAGTATTTT. The rearrangement uses TRBV5-1 and TRBJ2-3; 7 positions match TRBD2. The CDR3 spans 15 residues. V was pared by 3 bases and J by 2 bases, with 6 bases of the junction left unmatched. Germline CDR1 SGHRS, CDR2 YFSETQ.

The chain uses TRBV9 and TRBJ2-1, with no clear D. Germline values: CDR1 SGDLS, CDR2 YYNGEE. The V end lost 0 bases, the J end lost 0 bases, and 7 bases lay between the germline ends. This CDR3 is 15 amino acids long. The CDR3 spells CASSVAVHSYNEQFF. Written as DNA, the CDR3 is TGTGCCAGCAGCGTAGCAGTCCACTCCTACAATGAGCAGTTCTTC. Complete variable domain (other parts from reference TRBV9 and TRBJ2-1): DSGVTQTPKHLITATGQRVTLRCSPRSGDLSVYWYQQSLDQGLQFLIQYYNGEERAKGNILERFSAQQFPDLHSELNLSSLELGDSALYFCASSVAVHSYNEQFFGPGTRLTVL.

V and J are TRBV30 and TRBJ2-1; no reliable D call. Germline values: CDR1 GTSNPN, CDR2 SVGIG (reference sequence). The germline V and J ends were trimmed by 8 bases and 2 bases, with 10 bases remaining between them. The length of the CDR3 is 12 residues. In DNA, the CDR3 is TGTGCCGCGAGCCGGGCCTACAATGAGCAGTTCTTC. Amino acid sequence: CAASRAYNEQFF. The complete variable domain, with remaining parts taken from reference TRBV30 and TRBJ2-1, reads SQTIHQWPATLVQPVGSPLSLECTVEGTSNPNLYWYRQAAGRGLQLLFYSVGIGQISSEVPQNLSASRPQDRQFILSSKKLLLSDSGFYLCAASRAYNEQFFGPGTRLTVL.